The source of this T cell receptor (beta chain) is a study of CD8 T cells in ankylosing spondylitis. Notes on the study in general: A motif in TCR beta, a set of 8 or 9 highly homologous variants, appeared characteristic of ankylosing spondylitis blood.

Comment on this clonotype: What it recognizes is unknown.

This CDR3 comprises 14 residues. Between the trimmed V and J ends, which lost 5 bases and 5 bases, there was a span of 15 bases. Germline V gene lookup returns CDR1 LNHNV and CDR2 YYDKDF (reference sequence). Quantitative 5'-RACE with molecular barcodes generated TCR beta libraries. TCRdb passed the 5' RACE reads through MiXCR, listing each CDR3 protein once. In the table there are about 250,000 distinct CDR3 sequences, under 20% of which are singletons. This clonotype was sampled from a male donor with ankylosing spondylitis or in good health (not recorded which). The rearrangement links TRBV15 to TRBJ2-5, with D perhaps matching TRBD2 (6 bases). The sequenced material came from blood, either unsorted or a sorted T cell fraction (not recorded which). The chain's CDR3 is CATSSAGRDETQYF. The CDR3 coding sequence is TGTGCCACCAGCTCGGCAGGGCGGGACGAGACCCAGTACTTC.